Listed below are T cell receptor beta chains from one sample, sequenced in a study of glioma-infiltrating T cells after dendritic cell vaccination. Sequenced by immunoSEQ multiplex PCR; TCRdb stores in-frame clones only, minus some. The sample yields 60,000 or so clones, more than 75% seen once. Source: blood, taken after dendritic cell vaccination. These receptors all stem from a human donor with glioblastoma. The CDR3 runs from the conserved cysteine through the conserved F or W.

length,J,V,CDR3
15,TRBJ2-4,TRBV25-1,CASSTGGIKKNIQYF
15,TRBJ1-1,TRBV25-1,CASRQNRGGNTEAFF
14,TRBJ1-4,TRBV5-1,CASSKGQGAEKLFF
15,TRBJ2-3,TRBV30,CAWCTSGGWSDTQYF
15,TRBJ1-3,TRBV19,CASSIVAESGNTIYF
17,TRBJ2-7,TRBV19,CASSPAPQRDRNYEQYF
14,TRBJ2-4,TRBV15,CATSNDLGSNIQYF
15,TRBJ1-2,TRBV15,CATSRENRGNYGYTF
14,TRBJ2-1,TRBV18,CASSPGSSYNEQFF
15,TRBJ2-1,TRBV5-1,CASSLEAGKHNEQFF
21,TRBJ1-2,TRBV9,CASSQRLWDRNRQELNYGYTF
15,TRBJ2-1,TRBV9,CASSVDGGRYNEQFF
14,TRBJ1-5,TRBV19,CASSIPTGRKPQHF
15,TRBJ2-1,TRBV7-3,CASSLGGQSLNEQFF
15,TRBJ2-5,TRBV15,CATSRESSGVETQYF
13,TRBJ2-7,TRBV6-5,CAIGLAGSYEQYF
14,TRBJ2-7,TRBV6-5,CASSNPEQGYEQYF
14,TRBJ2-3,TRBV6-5,CASSYRDWADTQYF
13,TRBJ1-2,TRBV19,CASSPGQGYGYTF
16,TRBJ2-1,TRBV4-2,CASSQGAGGRWGEQFF
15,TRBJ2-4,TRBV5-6,CASSFWEAGGNIQYF
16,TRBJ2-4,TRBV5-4,CASSAAGGLAKNIQYF
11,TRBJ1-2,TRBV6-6,CASSYIDGYTF
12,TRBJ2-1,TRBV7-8,CASSLESFEQFF
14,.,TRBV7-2,CASSLPDLRYEQYF
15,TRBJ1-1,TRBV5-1,CASSITGTMNTEAFF
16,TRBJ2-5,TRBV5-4,CASSSGLAPLGETQYF
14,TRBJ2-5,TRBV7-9,CASSPGQYQETQYF
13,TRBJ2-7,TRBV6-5,CASSRGTGSEQYF
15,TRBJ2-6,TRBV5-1,CASRMTGAGANVLTF
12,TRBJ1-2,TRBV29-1,CSVESPKVAYTF
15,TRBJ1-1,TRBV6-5,CASSSTSLMNTEAFF
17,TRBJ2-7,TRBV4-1,CASSYSSFTGSSYEQYF
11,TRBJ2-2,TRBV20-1,CSASRTGELFF
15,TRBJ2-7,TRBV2,CASSEEAGQGYEQYF
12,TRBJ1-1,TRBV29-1,CSLADRNTEAFF
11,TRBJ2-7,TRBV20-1,CSATSDREQYF
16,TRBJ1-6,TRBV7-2,CASSLTGGANNSPLHF
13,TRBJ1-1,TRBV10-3,CAIKEGVDTEAFF
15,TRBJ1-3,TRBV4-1,CASSQVMVTGNTIYF
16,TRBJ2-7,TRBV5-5,CASSLVGSGGQYEQYF
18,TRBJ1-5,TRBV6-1,CASSERTGLGLGNQPQHF
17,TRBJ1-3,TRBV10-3,CAISSPGQLRSGNTIYF